The entry below gives a single T cell receptor beta chain sequence along with its context. This entry comes from a study of blood T cell repertoires in COVID-19. Background on the study: The analysed material was cDNA or gDNA that came from T cells, B-cell-depleted T cells, or PBMCs.

V was clipped by 4 bases and J by 5 bases; unmatched bases: 6. Germline V gives CDR1 MNHEY, CDR2 SVGAGI. The CDR3 is made up of 15 amino acids. Here immunoSEQ multiplex PCR was the method, and the copy in TCRdb shows in-frame clones only, minus some. The sample includes some 220,000 clones, 70% to 90% of them seen just once. The chain employs TRBV6-5 and TRBJ2-1; TRBD1 agrees at 9 bases. The receptor's source is a human donor in a cohort sampled during active COVID-19. The sequencing sample was made of peripheral blood. In DNA form, the CDR3 reads TGTGCCAGCAGTTCAGGGACAGGGCACCACAATGAGCAGTTCTTC. Translating gives CASSSGTGHHNEQFF.